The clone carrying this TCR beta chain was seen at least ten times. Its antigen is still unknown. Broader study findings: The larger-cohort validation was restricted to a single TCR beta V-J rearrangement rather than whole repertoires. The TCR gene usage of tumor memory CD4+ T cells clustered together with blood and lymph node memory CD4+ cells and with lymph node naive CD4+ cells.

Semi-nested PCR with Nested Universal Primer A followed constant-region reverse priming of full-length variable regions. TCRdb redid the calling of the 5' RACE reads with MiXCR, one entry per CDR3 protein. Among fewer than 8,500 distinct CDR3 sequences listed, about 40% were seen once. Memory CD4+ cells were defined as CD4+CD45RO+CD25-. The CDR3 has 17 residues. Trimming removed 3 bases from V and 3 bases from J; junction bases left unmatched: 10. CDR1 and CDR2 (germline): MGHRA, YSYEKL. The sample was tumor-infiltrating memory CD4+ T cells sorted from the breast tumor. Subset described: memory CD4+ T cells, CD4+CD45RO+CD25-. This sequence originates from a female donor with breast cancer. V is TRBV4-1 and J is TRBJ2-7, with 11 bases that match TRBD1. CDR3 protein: CASSQIGDGTGGYEQYF. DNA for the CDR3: TGCGCCAGCAGCCAGATTGGGGATGGGACAGGGGGCTACGAGCAGTACTTC.